This T cell receptor (beta chain) was observed in a study of OX40 agonist ivuxolimab in advanced cancers. Study in general: Intravenous ivuxolimab at 0.01 to 10 mg/kg was given to patients every 2 weeks.

Germline V lookup: CDR1 MDHEN, CDR2 SYDVKM. The CDR3 sequence is 18 residues long. The junction had 17 bases not matched to a gene; V was cut back by 2 bases and J by 7 bases. The table came from immunoSEQ multiplex PCR; TCRdb's copy has only in-frame clones and leaves some out. The sample contains around 53,000 clones, around 84% of which appear only once. This TCR was sampled from an adult with an advanced solid tumor such as melanoma, head and neck, liver or kidney cancer. This chain connects TRBV28 to TRBJ1-5; 7 bases match TRBD1. Source: CD4+ or CD8+ T cells sorted from blood, taken in a trial of the OX40 agonist ivuxolimab. The CDR3 spells CASSLGTTGVRLRQPQHF. In DNA, the CDR3 is TGTGCCAGCAGTTTAGGGACTACAGGGGTAAGGCTGAGACAGCCCCAGCATTTT.